These 23 T cell receptor beta chains were all obtained from the same sample, sequenced in a study of Graves' ophthalmopathy and Graves' hyperthyroidism (dated by TCRdb to 2016 to 2019). Sequencing relied on an Illumina HiSeq 2000. For repertoire sequencing, TCR beta CDR3 regions were amplified from RNA transcripts. A first-round RT-PCR used HTBI primers with the Qiagen OneStep RT-PCR kit, followed by a second-round multiplex PCR, size selection and purification. The public reads were reanalyzed by TCRdb: fastp trimming at Q25, MiXCR alignment, in-frame beta chains only. CDR3 protein sequences are deduplicated, and each keeps its most common genes and DNA. Recorded for this sample are approximately 330,000 distinct CDR3 sequences; 15% to 20% of them occurred a single time. 10% to 15% of the sample rests with the top ten. Specimen: peripheral blood. The receptor set was obtained from an adult man with Graves' ophthalmopathy.

This clonotype has ten or more counts. This chain uses TRBV28 with TRBJ2-7; 11 nucleotides match TRBD1. The CDR3 loop spans 14 amino acids. Germline V gene lookup returns CDR1 MDHEN and CDR2 SYDVKM. The ends lost 6 bases at V and 3 bases at J; junction bases unmatched: 4. CDR3 sequence reads: CASRPGTGGYEQYF. CDR3 coding DNA: TGTGCCAGCAGACCCGGGACAGGGGGCTACGAGCAGTACTTC.

This clonotype was seen repeatedly, ten times or more. The chain is built from TRBV11-2 and TRBJ2-7; 11 bases match TRBD1. The CDR3 has 16 amino acids. Germline CDR1 SGHAT, CDR2 FQNNGV. Unmatched junction bases numbered 6, after V lost 5 bases and J lost 0 bases. Written as DNA, the CDR3 is TGTGCCAGCAGCACCGGGGACAGGGGGAGCTCCTACGAGCAGTACTTC. This codes for CASSTGDRGSSYEQYF.

This clonotype occurred many times. The chain has TRBV6-5 and TRBJ2-2; D unresolved. Germline V gene lookup returns CDR1 MNHEY and CDR2 SVGAGI. Trimming pared 3 bases from V and 0 bases from J, leaving 11 bases between. This CDR3 has 16 residues. The CDR3 spells CASSYFGSPNTGELFF. The CDR3 DNA is TGTGCCAGCAGTTATTTTGGCAGCCCGAACACCGGGGAGCTGTTTTTT.

The DNA for the CDR3 is TGTGCCAGCAGCGAGCCGGGACAGGGAGAAGGGGAGACCCAGTACTTC. Encoded protein: CASSEPGQGEGETQYF. V gene TRBV6-1 combines with J gene TRBJ2-5, with 9 bases identical to TRBD1. The CDR3 loop spans 16 amino acids. V dropped 6 bases and J dropped 5; count of bases not matched to a gene: 13. Germline loops: CDR1 MNHNS, CDR2 SASEGT.

CDR3 coding DNA: TGTGCTAGTGGGGATAACCCGGGACTGGGAGCCTACGAGCAGTACTTC. It encodes CASGDNPGLGAYEQYF. The V and J genes are TRBV12-5 and TRBJ2-7; possibly TRBD2 for D (6 bases). Germline values: CDR1 LGHNT, CDR2 FRNRAP. This CDR3 contains 16 residues. V lost 6 bases and J 2 bases, leaving 20 bases between the germline ends. The entire variable domain, with the rest obtained from reference TRBV12-5 and TRBJ2-7, is as follows: DARVTQTPRHKVTEMGQEVTMRCQPILGHNTVFWYRQTMMQGLELLAYFRNRAPLDDSGMPKDRFSAEMPDATLATLKIQPSEPRDSAVYFCASGDNPGLGAYEQYFGPGTRLTVT.

This clonotype came up many times. The chain uses TRBV6-6 and TRBJ1-1; D not resolved. Germline V gene lookup returns CDR1 MNHNY and CDR2 SVGAGI (reference sequence). The CDR3 extends over 13 amino acids. With 6 bases removed from V and 4 bases from J, the gap between germline ends came to 12 bases. CDR3 DNA sequence: TGTGCCAGCAGCGGGTCGAGGTTCACTGAAGCTTTCTTT. This translates into CASSGSRFTEAFF.

At least ten counts were recorded for this clonotype. This chain joins TRBV6-5 and TRBJ1-2; no definite D call. This CDR3 has 14 amino acids. In germline, CDR1 is MNHEY, CDR2 SVGAGI. V was cut by 2 bases and J by 3 bases, with 10 bases left in between. Written as DNA, the CDR3 is TGTGCCAGCAGTTACGGATGGGGAGACTATGGCTACACCTTC. Amino acids: CASSYGWGDYGYTF.

This clonotype was picked up many times. This chain connects TRBV15 to TRBJ2-2, with D unresolved. The CDR3 totals 16 residues. Trimming removed 1 base from V and 3 bases from J, with 12 bases in between. From germline, CDR1 is LNHNV and CDR2 YYDKDF (reference sequence). The CDR3 sequence is CATSRALVPDTGELFF. The CDR3 DNA reads as TGTGCCACCAGCAGAGCCCTAGTCCCCGACACCGGGGAGCTGTTTTTT.

This clonotype was seen many times. The chain couples TRBV4-1 to TRBJ2-5; D unclear. Trimming stripped 0 bases from V and 7 bases from J, with 15 bases between. The length of the CDR3 is 15 residues. Germline V gene lookup returns CDR1 MGHRA and CDR2 YSYEKL. The CDR3: CASSQEGSGSGTQYF. The CDR3 coding sequence is TGCGCCAGCAGCCAAGAGGGCAGTGGGTCGGGGACCCAGTACTTC.

This clonotype has ten or more counts. V is TRBV29-1 and J is TRBJ2-7; perhaps TRBD1 as D (7 bases). The CDR3 is made up of 14 amino acids. Looked up from germline, CDR1 is SQVTM and CDR2 is ANQGSEA. The ends were cut back, 3 bases at V and 4 bases at J, with 16 bases in the middle. This CDR3 is CSVESPTGTYEQYF. The CDR3 coding sequence is TGCAGCGTTGAGTCCCCGACAGGGACTTACGAGCAGTACTTC.

Many counts were recorded for this clonotype. This rearrangement joins TRBV5-1 to TRBJ1-1; D is ambiguous. Germline CDR1 SGHRS, CDR2 YFSETQ. Trimming cost V 0 bases and J 2 bases, with 11 bases left between them. The CDR3 covers 15 residues. The CDR3 DNA reads TGCGCCAGCAGCTTGGATGAGAGCCGCAACACTGAAGCTTTCTTT. Protein: CASSLDESRNTEAFF.

At least ten counts were recorded for this clonotype. The rearrangement joins TRBV2 to TRBJ1-5; 7 bases are shared with TRBD1. The CDR3 consists of 16 residues. Germline CDR1 and CDR2: SNHLY and FYNNEI. V trimming: 2 bases; J trimming: 5 bases; junction bases outside the gene matches: 9. CDR3 nucleotides: TGTGCCAGCAGTGAATCCCCGACAGGGCGAGATCAGCCCCAGCATTTT. It yields the protein CASSESPTGRDQPQHF.

The V gene is TRBV10-3, the J gene TRBJ2-4; the match to TRBD2 covers 7 bases. The CDR3 contains 15 residues. Germline V gene sequence: CDR1 ENHRY, CDR2 SYGVKD. J gave up 0 bases and V 8 bases, and 7 bases lay outside the gene matches. The CDR3: CAIAEGGLAKNIQYF. The CDR3 DNA reads TGTGCCATCGCGGAGGGAGGGCTAGCCAAAAACATTCAGTACTTC.

There are many counts of this clonotype. The chain recombines TRBV9 with TRBJ2-1, with D possibly being TRBD2 (6 bases). The germline V gene encodes CDR1 SGDLS and CDR2 YYNGEE. The CDR3 runs 16 residues. The ends were cut back, 0 bases at V and 6 bases at J, with 16 bases in the middle. As DNA, the CDR3 is TGTGCCAGCAGCGTAGTCGGGAGCCCGGTTTCCAATGAGCAGTTCTTC. Its translation is CASSVVGSPVSNEQFF. The variable domain in full, completed from reference TRBV9 and TRBJ2-1, reads DSGVTQTPKHLITATGQRVTLRCSPRSGDLSVYWYQQSLDQGLQFLIQYYNGEERAKGNILERFSAQQFPDLHSELNLSSLELGDSALYFCASSVVGSPVSNEQFFGPGTRLTVL.

The chain's CDR3 is CASSRTYDTGELFF. Written as DNA, the CDR3 is TGTGCCAGCAGTCGAACTTATGACACCGGGGAGCTGTTTTTT. The chain is built from TRBV12-3 or TRBV12-4 and TRBJ2-2; D uncertain. V shed 5 bases and J shed 3 bases, with 10 bases lying between them. CDR3 size: 14 residues.

This clonotype appeared many times. The chain employs TRBV20-1 and TRBJ2-5; the match to TRBD2 covers 8 bases. Trimming removed 2 bases from V and 4 bases from J; junction bases left unmatched: 6. CDR3 size: 14 residues. Looked up from germline, CDR1 is DFQATT and CDR2 is SNEGSKA (reference sequence). The CDR3 here is CSARSGSQGETQYF. CDR3 in DNA: TGCAGTGCTAGAAGCGGGAGCCAGGGAGAGACCCAGTACTTC.

The chain is built from TRBV19 and TRBJ2-7; D unclear. CDR3 length: 16 residues. V lost 1 base, J lost 2 bases, and 15 bases lay in between. CDR1 LNHDA and CDR2 SQIVND come from the germline V gene (reference sequence). CDR3 region: CASSIAAAGYTYEQYF. The CDR3 bases are TGTGCCAGTAGTATAGCTGCGGCCGGCTACACCTACGAGCAGTACTTC. The full variable domain, its missing parts supplied by reference TRBV19 and TRBJ2-7, is DGGITQSPKYLFRKEGQNVTLSCEQNLNHDAMYWYRQDPGQGLRLIYYSQIVNDFQKGDIAEGYSVSREKKESFPLTVTSAQKNPTAFYLCASSIAAAGYTYEQYFGPGTRLTVT.

This clonotype was recorded many times. A read error is possible here, since a much larger clone lies one base away. The chain has TRBV19 and TRBJ1-1, with D tentatively TRBD1 (6 bases). Per germline, CDR1 LNHDA and CDR2 SQIVND (reference sequence). The length of the CDR3 is 14 residues. CDR3 sequence reads: CASRYLGVGGITSF. CDR3 DNA: TGTGCCAGTAGATACCTCGGGGTAGGGGGAATAACTTCCTTT.

This clonotype was counted many times. The chain is built from TRBV6-2 or TRBV6-3 and TRBJ1-6, with D possibly being TRBD1 (6 bases). V lost 7 bases and J lost 10, with 20 bases in between. The CDR3 loop spans 15 amino acids. The germline V gene has CDR1 MNHEY and CDR2 SVGEGT. The CDR3 sequence is CASNRYGTQGSPLHF. In nucleotides, the CDR3 is TGTGCCAGCAATCGCTACGGGACACAAGGGTCACCCCTCCACTTT.

This clonotype came up many times. This chain joins TRBV18 and TRBJ1-5; tentatively, D is TRBD1 (5 bases). The CDR3 runs to 15 residues. Trimming removed 2 bases from V and 6 bases from J, with 14 bases in between. CDR1 is KGHSH, CDR2 LQKENI, per germline. The CDR3 bases are TGTGCCAGCTCACCAGAGCAGGGTCAGGGTCAGCCCCAGCATTTT. This codes for CASSPEQGQGQPQHF. Filled out from reference TRBV18 and TRBJ1-5, the complete variable domain reads NAGVMQNPRHLVRRRGQEARLRCSPMKGHSHVYWYRQLPEEGLKFMVYLQKENIIDESGMPKERFSAEFPKEGPSILRIQQVVRGDSAAYFCASSPEQGQGQPQHFGDGTRLSIL.

The sample holds many counts of this clonotype. The chain combines TRBV11-2 with TRBJ1-5; no definite D call. The V gene lost 3 bases and the J gene lost 5 bases, with 8 bases spanning the gap. The CDR3 is made up of 13 amino acids. Germline V lookup: CDR1 SGHAT, CDR2 FQNNGV. The CDR3 DNA sequence: TGTGCCAGCAGCTTTTCATCAGATCAGCCCCAGCATTTT. It codes for CASSFSSDQPQHF.

This clonotype was observed many times. The chain employs TRBV6-5 and TRBJ1-1; D ambiguous. The V and J ends lost 4 bases and 1 base respectively, with 10 bases between them. The CDR3 totals 14 residues. Germline CDR1 is MNHEY and CDR2 is SVGAGI. The CDR3: CASSSGFRNTEAFF. CDR3 DNA: TGTGCCAGCAGTTCGGGATTCCGGAACACTGAAGCTTTCTTT.

This clonotype was counted ten times or more. The chain has TRBV27 and TRBJ2-7; a weak D match, TRBD1 (5 bases). Germline V CDR1 and CDR2: MNHEY, SMNVEV (reference sequence). CDR3 size: 15 residues. Trimming pared 6 bases from V and 1 base from J, leaving 16 bases between. CDR3 coding DNA: TGTGCCAGCAGGGCCACAGGAGTCGAATCCTACGAGCAGTACTTC. It is translated as CASRATGVESYEQYF.